What follows are 17 T cell receptor beta chains derived from one specimen sequenced in a study of blood T cell repertoires in COVID-19. Assay: immunoSEQ multiplex PCR; the TCRdb copy retains only in-frame clones and omits some. The table records tens of thousands of clones, 75% to 95% of them present only once. Sample: peripheral blood. The receptors originated from a human donor in a cohort sampled during active COVID-19.

The table lists this clone with a count of one. The rearrangement links TRBV23-1 to TRBJ2-4; TRBD1 matches at 7 bases. TRBV23-1 is placed among ORFs of uncertain function. V dropped 2 bases and J dropped 1; count of bases not matched to a gene: 8. The CDR3 contains 17 residues. This CDR3 is CASSQNILQGAKNIQYF. The CDR3 DNA sequence: TGCGCCAGCAGTCAAAATATTTTACAGGGGGCCAAAAACATTCAGTACTTC.

The chain employs TRBV5-1 and TRBJ2-2; 8 positions agree with TRBD1. The junction had 5 bases not matched to a gene; V was cut back by 3 bases and J by 4 bases. CDR1 is SGHRS and CDR2 is YFSETQ in the germline V gene. The CDR3 consists of 15 residues. The CDR3 DNA sequence: TGCGCCAGCAGCTGGGCAGGGGGCGGCACCGGGGAGCTGTTTTTT. It codes for CASSWAGGGTGELFF.

The J gene is TRBJ1-1, the V gene TRBV20-1; a possible D gene is TRBD1 (5 bases). V lost 3 bases, J lost 0 bases, and 14 bases lay in between. From germline, CDR1 is DFQATT and CDR2 SNEGSKA (reference sequence). This CDR3 contains 15 residues. The CDR3 nucleotides read TGCAGTGCTAGTCGGCCAGGGAGGATGAACACTGAAGCTTTCTTT. It codes for CSASRPGRMNTEAFF.

V gene TRBV12-3 or TRBV12-4 combines with J gene TRBJ1-5, with TRBD1 matching over 8 bases. J gave up 6 bases and V 6 bases, and 4 bases lay outside the gene matches. The CDR3 loop spans 13 amino acids. The CDR3 DNA follows: TGTGCCAGCAGGACAGGGGATACTCAGCCCCAGCATTTT. This sequence encodes CASRTGDTQPQHF.

This rearrangement joins TRBV5-5 to TRBJ2-7; 8 bases agree with TRBD2. The germline CDR1 and CDR2 sequences are SGHKS and YYEKEE (reference sequence). This CDR3 spans 15 amino acids. V lost 4 bases, J lost 2 bases, and 8 bases stayed unmatched. The CDR3 DNA follows: TGTGCCAGCAGCCGCGACGCGGGGGGCACCTACGAGCAGTACTTC. Translation gives CASSRDAGGTYEQYF.

The genes are TRBV6-5 and TRBJ1-1; no definite D call. The CDR3 has 13 amino acids. Per germline, CDR1 MNHEY and CDR2 SVGAGI. V dropped 2 bases and J dropped 9 bases, with 13 bases sitting between them. Written as DNA, the CDR3 is TGTGCCAGCAGTTACACGTATTACAGCAAAGCTTTCTTT. Translating gives CASSYTYYSKAFF.

This chain connects TRBV18 to TRBJ2-2, with TRBD1 matching over 7 bases. V dropped 10 bases and J dropped 6; count of bases not matched to a gene: 5. This CDR3 has 12 amino acids. The germline V gene has CDR1 KGHSH and CDR2 LQKENI. The CDR3 spells CATTGQAGELFF. The CDR3 bases are TGTGCCACGACAGGGCAGGCCGGGGAGCTGTTTTTT.

The chain carries TRBV11-2 and TRBJ1-4, with a tentative D call TRBD1 (5 bases). V lost 0 bases and J lost 8, with 7 bases in between. The CDR3 spans 13 residues. The V gene's germline CDR1 is SGHAT and CDR2 FQNNGV. CDR3 nucleotides: TGTGCCAGCAGCTTAGACAGGGCCGAAAAACTGTTTTTT. The encoded protein is CASSLDRAEKLFF.

This chain uses TRBV19 with TRBJ2-3, with 12 bases fitting TRBD2. The trim removed 3 bases at V and 4 bases at J, leaving 2 bases unmatched. Germline CDR1 reads LNHDA; CDR2 reads SQIVND (reference sequence). This CDR3 has 15 residues. The CDR3 bases are TGTGCCAGTAGTATCGGACTAGCGGGGTCAGATACGCAGTATTTT. Protein product: CASSIGLAGSDTQYF.

DNA for the CDR3: TGTGCCAGCTCACCCCGACAGGGGTCCTACGAGCAGTACTTC. This sequence encodes CASSPRQGSYEQYF. V usage is TRBV18 and J usage is TRBJ2-7; the match to TRBD1 covers 8 bases. The CDR3 length is 14 residues. V lost 3 bases and J lost 1; bases outside the gene matches: 2. Germline V CDR1 and CDR2: KGHSH, LQKENI.

This clone came up once. The chain has TRBV7-2 and TRBJ1-4, with 9 nucleotides matching TRBD1. CDR1 and CDR2 from the germline V gene are SGHTA and FQGNSA. The CDR3 sequence is 19 residues long. The V gene end was trimmed by 4 bases and the J gene end by 3 bases; junction bases not matched to a gene: 15. CDR3 residues: CASSSSGTGYPIANEKLFF. In DNA form, the CDR3 reads TGTGCCAGCAGCTCGTCCGGGACAGGGTACCCCATTGCTAATGAAAAACTGTTTTTT.

V is TRBV6-1 and J is TRBJ1-4; D possibly corresponds to TRBD1 (5 bases). Germline V gene sequence: CDR1 MNHNS, CDR2 SASEGT. The V end lost 0 bases, the J end lost 13 bases, and 15 bases lay between the germline ends. The CDR3 runs to 14 residues. In nucleotides, the CDR3 is TGTGCCAGCAGTGAAGCGGGTGGAGGGACGAGACTGTTTTTT. Its protein product is CASSEAGGGTRLFF.

The chain joins TRBV10-3 to TRBJ2-7; maybe TRBD1 (5 bases). This CDR3 contains 14 residues. CDR1 is ENHRY and CDR2 is SYGVKD in the germline V gene. Trimming removed 8 bases at V and 3 bases at J, with 17 bases between. This CDR3 is CAIQGDRQLYEQYF. The CDR3 DNA follows: TGTGCCATCCAGGGCGACAGACAACTCTACGAGCAGTACTTC.

The gene calls are TRBV6-5 and TRBJ1-5, with 9 bases identical to TRBD1. Germline CDR1 reads MNHEY; CDR2 reads SVGAGI. V shed 7 bases, J shed 7 bases, and the junction held 8 bases outside the gene matches. The CDR3 covers 14 residues. CDR3: CASKETGGRQPQHF. CDR3 in DNA: TGTGCCAGCAAAGAAACAGGGGGCCGGCAGCCCCAGCATTTT.

This clone was counted a few times. The chain joins TRBV4-1 to TRBJ1-6; no reliable D call. Germline values: CDR1 MGHRA, CDR2 YSYEKL. CDR3 length: 13 residues. Trimming shortened V by 0 bases and J by 11 bases, and 8 bases separated the two germline ends. CDR3 nucleotides: TGCGCCAGCAGCCAAGAAACATCCACACCCCTCCACTTT. Protein: CASSQETSTPLHF.

This clone appeared a few times. The chain employs TRBV11-2 and TRBJ2-5, with 12 bases matching TRBD2. This CDR3 is built from 15 residues. Unmatched junction bases numbered 2, after V lost 5 bases and J lost 1 base. Germline loops: CDR1 SGHAT, CDR2 FQNNGV. CDR3 amino acids: CASSLAGGAQETQYF. The CDR3 coding sequence is TGTGCCAGCAGCCTAGCGGGGGGGGCCCAAGAGACCCAGTACTTC.

The chain employs TRBV19 and TRBJ1-6; perhaps TRBD1 as D (6 bases). The CDR3 contains 12 residues. The germline V gene has CDR1 LNHDA and CDR2 SQIVND (reference sequence). V was clipped by 4 bases and J by 11 bases, with 9 bases between them. This CDR3 reads CASSTGVAPLHF. The CDR3 DNA reads TGTGCCAGTAGTACAGGGGTTGCACCCCTCCACTTT.